This entry lists 28 T cell receptor beta chains sequenced from one sample in a study of cytotoxic CD8 clonotypes in ibrutinib-treated CLL. The protocol was immunoSEQ multiplex PCR, while the TCRdb copy is restricted to in-frame clones and leaves out a portion. Among about 300,000 clones listed, roughly 67% were seen once. Specimen: PBMCs, collected after 36 months of ibrutinib treatment. Receptor source: a human donor with chronic lymphocytic leukemia.

The chain recombines TRBV19 with TRBJ1-4; D unresolved. The CDR3 totals 18 residues. V was cut by 7 bases and J by 2 bases, with 23 bases left in between. The germline V gene encodes CDR1 LNHDA and CDR2 SQIVND (reference sequence). As DNA, the CDR3 is TGTGCCAGTAAGGCGGCAGGAGATATGCGCCCGACTAATGAAAAACTGTTTTTT. Its translation: CASKAAGDMRPTNEKLFF.

The chain couples TRBV4-3 to TRBJ2-2; D is undetermined. This CDR3 is built from 13 residues. CDR1 is LGHNA and CDR2 is YSLEER in the germline V gene. Between the trimmed V and J ends, which lost 1 base and 5 bases, there was a span of 5 bases. CDR3 in DNA: TGCGCCAGCAGCCAAGGAATGACCGGGGAGCTGTTTTTT. Translating gives CASSQGMTGELFF.

The chain joins TRBV27 to TRBJ2-3, with 10 bases matching TRBD2. The CDR3 loop spans 17 amino acids. Per germline, CDR1 MNHEY and CDR2 SMNVEV (reference sequence). V lost 3 bases, J lost 4 bases, and 10 bases stayed unmatched. The DNA for the CDR3 is TGTGCCAGCAGTTTCCTCTTCGAGCGGGAGGGCGCAGATACGCAGTATTTT. The encoded protein is CASSFLFEREGADTQYF.

The rearrangement uses TRBV6-1 and TRBJ2-3; the D gene is possibly TRBD1 (5 bases). The length of the CDR3 is 14 residues. V dropped 10 bases and J dropped 0 bases, with 14 bases sitting between them. CDR1 is MNHNS and CDR2 is SASEGT in the germline V gene. The DNA of the CDR3 is TGTGCCACGTCGACAGAAAAGAGCACAGATACGCAGTATTTT. Translated: CATSTEKSTDTQYF.

The chain links TRBV29-1 to TRBJ1-5; TRBD1 matches at 9 bases. The V gene's germline CDR1 is SQVTM and CDR2 ANQGSEA. V was clipped by 4 bases and J by 1 base; unmatched bases: 5. The length of the CDR3 is 15 residues. The CDR3 DNA reads as TGCAGCGTTGCCGGAGGGACAGGGAGCAATCAGCCCCAGCATTTT. Translation: CSVAGGTGSNQPQHF.

This clone turned up a few times. The rearrangement joins TRBV4-1 to TRBJ2-3; D perhaps matches TRBD2 (6 bases). V gave up 1 base and J gave up 5 bases, with 16 bases separating them. CDR1 and CDR2 (germline): MGHRA, YSYEKL. CDR3 size: 16 residues. This chain's CDR3 is CASSQVARRGIDTQYF. The CDR3 DNA reads TGCGCCAGCAGCCAAGTGGCCAGGAGGGGCATAGATACGCAGTATTTT.

The chain links TRBV28 to TRBJ2-7, with 7 bases lining up with TRBD2. Trimming removed 3 bases from V and 2 bases from J; junction bases left unmatched: 7. Germline CDR1 MDHEN, CDR2 SYDVKM. This CDR3 spans 15 amino acids. The CDR3 DNA is TGTGCCAGCAGTTTGGGGGGGAGGGCAACCTACGAGCAGTACTTC. This gives the protein CASSLGGRATYEQYF.

This rearrangement joins TRBV11-1 to TRBJ1-4; no definite D call. Trimming took off 4 bases at V and 0 bases at J, with 6 bases between the two ends. Germline loops: CDR1 SGHAT, CDR2 FQDESV (reference sequence). The CDR3 has 14 residues. CDR3 in DNA: TGTGCCAGCAGCTCAACAGCAACTAATGAAAAACTGTTTTTT. Translation: CASSSTATNEKLFF.

This clone came up once. The genes are TRBV7-6 and TRBJ1-5; D might be TRBD1 (6 bases). Trimming left V 5 bases short and J 6 bases short, with 11 bases between. Germline V gives CDR1 SGHVS, CDR2 FNYEAQ. There are 13 residues in the CDR3. As DNA, the CDR3 is TGTGCCAGCAGCAGGGACATCGGTCAGCCCCAGCATTTT. This encodes CASSRDIGQPQHF.

This clone was observed once. The chain is built from TRBV6-5 and TRBJ1-2, with 9 nucleotides matching TRBD1. CDR1 and CDR2 (germline): MNHEY, SVGAGI. V gave up 5 bases and J gave up 6 bases; unmatched junction bases: 4. The CDR3 has 13 amino acids. The CDR3 reads CASSGDRVHGYTF. The DNA of the CDR3 is TGTGCCAGCAGTGGGGACAGGGTCCATGGCTACACCTTC.

The V gene is TRBV29-1, the J gene TRBJ1-3, with D unresolved. CDR1 and CDR2 (germline): SQVTM, ANQGSEA. V lost 3 bases and J lost 0, with 9 bases in between. The CDR3 contains 14 residues. The CDR3: CSVERRLSGNTIYF. The CDR3 region has the DNA TGCAGCGTTGAGAGGAGACTCTCTGGAAACACCATATATTTT. Based on the CDR3 plus reference TRBV29-1 and TRBJ1-3, the full variable domain is SAVISQKPSRDICQRGTSLTIQCQVDSQVTMMFWYRQQPGQSLTLIATANQGSEATYESGFVIDKFPISRPNLTFSTLTVSNMSPEDSSIYLCSVERRLSGNTIYFGEGSWLTVV.

The chain combines TRBV10-3 with TRBJ2-3, with D maybe TRBD2 (7 bases). Germline CDR1 ENHRY, CDR2 SYGVKD. This CDR3 has 16 amino acids. The V end lost 0 bases, the J end lost 2 bases, and 12 bases lay between the germline ends. CDR3 in DNA: TGTGCCATCAGTGAGTCACTGGCGGGGGCCACAGATACGCAGTATTTT. Translating gives CAISESLAGATDTQYF.

The rearrangement uses TRBV9 and TRBJ1-1; no clear D gene. V lost 0 bases and J 6 bases, leaving 18 bases between the germline ends. Germline CDR1 SGDLS, CDR2 YYNGEE. The CDR3 runs to 16 residues. The CDR3 nucleotides read TGTGCCAGCAGCGTAGCCCCTGGGGAGGTCGGGGCTGAAGCTTTCTTT. Translating gives CASSVAPGEVGAEAFF.

This sequence joins TRBV6-6 and TRBJ2-1, with 8 bases that match TRBD1. The V gene end was trimmed by 6 bases and the J gene end by 5 bases; junction bases not matched to a gene: 3. The germline V gene has CDR1 MNHNY and CDR2 SVGAGI (reference sequence). This CDR3 is built from 13 residues. The CDR3 bases are TGTGCCAGCAGACAGGGGGGCAACAATGAGCAGTTCTTC. Encoded protein: CASRQGGNNEQFF.

This chain links TRBV4-1 with TRBJ2-1; 9 nucleotides line up with TRBD2. Germline trimming cut 1 base from V and 8 bases from J; bases unmatched to any gene: 6. Germline CDR1 is MGHRA and CDR2 is YSYEKL. This CDR3 is built from 15 residues. The CDR3 DNA follows: TGCGCCAGCAGCCAAGTTTTAGCGGGGGTTTATGAGCAGTTCTTC. Encoded protein: CASSQVLAGVYEQFF.

The J gene is TRBJ2-3, the V gene TRBV5-1; 8 bases align to TRBD2. V lost 0 bases, J lost 4 bases, and 7 bases stayed unmatched. CDR3 length: 16 residues. Germline CDR1 and CDR2: SGHRS and YFSETQ. The CDR3: CASSLAAGGVADTQYF. For the CDR3, the DNA is TGCGCCAGCAGCTTGGCGGCGGGGGGCGTCGCAGATACGCAGTATTTT.

This clone was seen once. Here the CDR3 reads CASVQGFNEQFF. The CDR3 DNA reads as TGTGCCAGCGTACAGGGGTTCAATGAGCAGTTCTTC. V gene TRBV25-1 combines with J gene TRBJ2-1, with 7 bases fitting TRBD1. The J segment lost 6 bases and the V segment lost 8 bases, leaving 4 bases of the junction unmatched. The CDR3 is made up of 12 amino acids. The germline V gene encodes CDR1 MGHDK and CDR2 SYGVNS.

The CDR3, as DNA: TGCGCCAGCAGCAAGGACAGGGGGGCCTACGAGCAGTACTTC. This encodes CASSKDRGAYEQYF. The chain couples TRBV5-1 to TRBJ2-7; 10 bases agree with TRBD1. Germline-derived CDR1 and CDR2 are SGHRS and YFSETQ. J lost 2 bases, V lost 4 bases, and 3 bases had no gene match. CDR3 length equals 14 residues.

There are a few counts of this clone. V usage is TRBV11-2 and J usage is TRBJ1-2; D is unresolved. The V end lost 0 bases, the J end lost 3 bases, and 23 bases lay between the germline ends. CDR3 length: 19 amino acids. Germline CDR1 SGHAT, CDR2 FQNNGV. The CDR3 protein is CASSLDQPPLPGPHYGYTF. The CDR3 bases are TGTGCCAGCAGCTTAGATCAACCGCCCCTCCCCGGGCCACACTATGGCTACACCTTC. Using reference TRBV11-2 and TRBJ1-2 for the parts outside the CDR3, the full variable domain is EAGVAQSPRYKIIEKRQSVAFWCNPISGHATLYWYQQILGQGPKLLIQFQNNGVVDDSQLPKDRFSAERLKGVDSTLKIQPAKLEDSAVYLCASSLDQPPLPGPHYGYTFGSGTRLTVV.

V gene TRBV2 combines with J gene TRBJ2-2; TRBD2 might be the D (5 bases). Trimming stripped 0 bases from V and 4 bases from J, with 9 bases between. This CDR3 has 15 residues. The germline gives CDR1 SNHLY, CDR2 FYNNEI. CDR3 sequence (DNA): TGTGCCAGCAGTGAAGCGCGGGCAGTCACCGGGGAGCTGTTTTTT. Its translation is CASSEARAVTGELFF.

The chain employs TRBV7-6 and TRBJ2-5, with D unresolved. The V end was cut by 0 bases, the J end by 5 bases, with 10 bases between. This CDR3 comprises 14 residues. In germline, CDR1 is SGHVS, CDR2 FNYEAQ. DNA for the CDR3: TGTGCCAGCAGCTTAGCGCAAAATAGGGAGACCCAGTACTTC. Translated, it gives CASSLAQNRETQYF. Based on the CDR3 plus reference TRBV7-6 and TRBJ2-5, the full variable domain is GAGVSQSPRYKVTKRGQDVALRCDPISGHVSLYWYRQALGQGPEFLTYFNYEAQQDKSGLPNDRFSAERPEGSISTLTIQRTEQRDSAMYRCASSLAQNRETQYFGPGTRLLVL.

The CDR3 DNA sequence: TGTGCCAGCAGTCCTCGGGGAGGAAACACTGAAGCTTTCTTT. It specifies CASSPRGGNTEAFF. The chain employs TRBV27 and TRBJ1-1; D is uncertain. V dropped 5 bases and J dropped 2 bases, with 12 bases sitting between them. The CDR3 consists of 14 residues. Per the germline V gene, CDR1 is MNHEY and CDR2 is SMNVEV (reference sequence).

The V gene is TRBV11-2, the J gene TRBJ2-2; D ambiguous. The V end was cut by 5 bases, the J end by 7 bases, with 17 bases between. The length of the CDR3 is 15 residues. Germline V lookup: CDR1 SGHAT, CDR2 FQNNGV. The CDR3 nucleotides are TGTGCCAGCAGCCTGGTAGGGTATCAATTCGGGGAGCTGTTTTTT. It yields the protein CASSLVGYQFGELFF.

The sample holds a few counts of this clone. A junction end diverges from the germline sequence, so it may reflect a read error. The rearrangement links TRBV29-1 to TRBJ2-2, with D possibly matching TRBD2 (5 bases). The CDR3 has 11 residues. CDR1 SQVTM and CDR2 ANQGSEA come from the germline V gene. The CDR3 region has the DNA TGCAGCGTGGCCAACACCGGGGAACTGTTTTTT. Amino acid sequence: CSVANTGELFF.

This chain connects TRBV7-2 to TRBJ1-2; unclear D gene. The CDR3 extends over 13 amino acids. V lost 3 bases, J lost 6 bases, and 11 bases lay in between. From germline, CDR1 is SGHTA and CDR2 FQGNSA. CDR3 residues: CASSLRQAHGYTF. The DNA for the CDR3 is TGTGCCAGCAGCTTGCGTCAGGCCCATGGCTACACCTTC.

This clone turned up a few times. This chain joins TRBV6-1 and TRBJ1-2, with unresolved D. Germline CDR1 is MNHNS and CDR2 is SASEGT. V was trimmed by 3 bases and J by 2 bases, leaving 7 bases between them. The CDR3 extends over 13 amino acids. The DNA for the CDR3 is TGTGCCAGCAGTGAGTCCCACAACTATGGCTACACCTTC. Its translation: CASSESHNYGYTF.

The chain joins TRBV6-5 to TRBJ1-4; D ambiguous. The germline V gene encodes CDR1 MNHEY and CDR2 SVGAGI. V shed 6 bases and J shed 4 bases, with 9 bases lying between them. The CDR3 is 13 residues long. The CDR3 DNA follows: TGTGCCAGCAGCCTGGACTATAATGAAAAACTGTTTTTT. It specifies CASSLDYNEKLFF.

The rearrangement links TRBV29-1 to TRBJ1-2; D is unclear. CDR1 is SQVTM and CDR2 is ANQGSEA in the germline V gene. CDR3 length: 21 amino acids. This CDR3 reads CSEFPDQNKRQATRLVYGYTF. The CDR3 region has the DNA TGCAGTGAGTTTCCTGACCAGAACAAAAGACAAGCCACACGGCTAGTCTATGGCTACACCTTC.